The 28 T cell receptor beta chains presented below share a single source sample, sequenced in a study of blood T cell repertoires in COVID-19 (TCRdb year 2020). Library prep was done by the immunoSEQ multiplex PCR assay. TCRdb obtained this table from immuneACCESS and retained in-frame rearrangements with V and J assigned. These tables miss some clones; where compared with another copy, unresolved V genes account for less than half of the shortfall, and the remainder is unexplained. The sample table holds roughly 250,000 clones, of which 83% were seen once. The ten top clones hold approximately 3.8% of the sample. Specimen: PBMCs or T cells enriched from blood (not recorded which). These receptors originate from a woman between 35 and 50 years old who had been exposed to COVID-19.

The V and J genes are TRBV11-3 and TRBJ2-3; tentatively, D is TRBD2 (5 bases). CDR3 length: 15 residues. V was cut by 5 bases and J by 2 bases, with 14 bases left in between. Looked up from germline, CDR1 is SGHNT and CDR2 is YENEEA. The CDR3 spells CASSSRTSATDTQYF. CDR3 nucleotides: TGTGCCAGCAGCAGCAGGACTTCTGCCACAGATACGCAGTATTTT.

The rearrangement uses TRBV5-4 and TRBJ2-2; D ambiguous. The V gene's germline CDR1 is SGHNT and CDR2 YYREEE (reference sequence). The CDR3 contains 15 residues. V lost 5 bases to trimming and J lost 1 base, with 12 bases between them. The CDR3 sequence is CASRPFSGNTGELFF. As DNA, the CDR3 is TGTGCCAGCAGGCCCTTTTCGGGGAACACCGGGGAGCTGTTTTTT.

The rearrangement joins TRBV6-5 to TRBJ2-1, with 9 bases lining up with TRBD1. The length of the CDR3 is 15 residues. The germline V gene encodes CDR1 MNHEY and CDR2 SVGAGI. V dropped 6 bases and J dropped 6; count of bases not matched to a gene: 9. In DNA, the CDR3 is TGTGCCAGCAGGCTGGGACAGGGTGCAGTCAATGAGCAGTTCTTC. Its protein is CASRLGQGAVNEQFF.

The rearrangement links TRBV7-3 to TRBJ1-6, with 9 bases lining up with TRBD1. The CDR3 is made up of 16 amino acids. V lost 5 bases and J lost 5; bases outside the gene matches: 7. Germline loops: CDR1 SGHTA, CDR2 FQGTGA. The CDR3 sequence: CASSAQGQGNNSPLHF. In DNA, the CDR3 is TGTGCCAGCAGCGCCCAGGGACAGGGTAATAATTCACCCCTCCACTTT.

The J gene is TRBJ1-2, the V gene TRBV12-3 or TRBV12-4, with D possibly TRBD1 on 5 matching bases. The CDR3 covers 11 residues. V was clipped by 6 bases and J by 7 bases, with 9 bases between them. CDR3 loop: CASRGRSGYTF. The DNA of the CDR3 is TGTGCCAGCAGGGGGCGGTCTGGCTACACCTTC.

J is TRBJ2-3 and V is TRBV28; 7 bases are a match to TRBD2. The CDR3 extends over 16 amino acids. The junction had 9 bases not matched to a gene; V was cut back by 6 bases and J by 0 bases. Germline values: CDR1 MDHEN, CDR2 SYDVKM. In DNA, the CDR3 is TGTGCCAGCAGCCCTCGATCGGGGGGAAGCACAGATACGCAGTATTTT. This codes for CASSPRSGGSTDTQYF.

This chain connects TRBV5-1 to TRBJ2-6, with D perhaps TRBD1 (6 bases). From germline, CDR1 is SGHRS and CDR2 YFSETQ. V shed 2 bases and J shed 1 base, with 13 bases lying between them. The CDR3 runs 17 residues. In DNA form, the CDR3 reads TGCGCCAGCAGCTTAGGGACACTCGTTTCTGGGGCCAACGTCCTGACTTTC. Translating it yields CASSLGTLVSGANVLTF.

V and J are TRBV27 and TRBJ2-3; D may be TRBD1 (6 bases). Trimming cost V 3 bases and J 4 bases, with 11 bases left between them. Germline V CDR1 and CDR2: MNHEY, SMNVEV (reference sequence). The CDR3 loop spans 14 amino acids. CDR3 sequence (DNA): TGTGCCAGCAGTTTGCAGGGGATCGCAGATACGCAGTATTTT. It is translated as CASSLQGIADTQYF.

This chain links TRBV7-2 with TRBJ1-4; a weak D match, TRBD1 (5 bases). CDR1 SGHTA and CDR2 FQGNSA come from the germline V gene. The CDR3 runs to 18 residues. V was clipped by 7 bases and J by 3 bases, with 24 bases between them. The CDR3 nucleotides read TGTGCCAGCACCGCGTCGGGCAGGGCCGCGTTTTCTAATGAAAAACTGTTTTTT. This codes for CASTASGRAAFSNEKLFF. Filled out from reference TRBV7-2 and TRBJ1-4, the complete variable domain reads GAGVSQSPSNKVTEKGKDVELRCDPISGHTALYWYRQSLGQGLEFLIYFQGNSAPDKSGLPSDRFSAERTGGSVSTLTIQRTQQEDSAVYLCASTASGRAAFSNEKLFFGSGTQLSVL.

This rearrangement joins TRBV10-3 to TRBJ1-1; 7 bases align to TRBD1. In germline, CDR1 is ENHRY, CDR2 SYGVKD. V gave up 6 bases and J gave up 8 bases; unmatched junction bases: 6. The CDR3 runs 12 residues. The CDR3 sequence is CAISTGTVEAFF. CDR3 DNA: TGTGCCATCAGCACCGGGACAGTCGAAGCTTTCTTT.

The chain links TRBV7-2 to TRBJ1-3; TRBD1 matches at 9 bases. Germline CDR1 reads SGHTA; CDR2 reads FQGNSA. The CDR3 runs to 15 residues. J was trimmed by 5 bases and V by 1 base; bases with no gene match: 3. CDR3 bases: TGTGCCAGCAGCTTAGGGGACAGGGCTAGAAACACCATATATTTT. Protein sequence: CASSLGDRARNTIYF.

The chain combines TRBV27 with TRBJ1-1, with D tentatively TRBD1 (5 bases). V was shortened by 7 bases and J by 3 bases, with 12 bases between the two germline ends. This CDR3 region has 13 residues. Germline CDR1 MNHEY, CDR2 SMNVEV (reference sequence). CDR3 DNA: TGTGCCAGCAAGAGGCAGGGCGACACTGAAGCTTTCTTT. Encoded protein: CASKRQGDTEAFF.

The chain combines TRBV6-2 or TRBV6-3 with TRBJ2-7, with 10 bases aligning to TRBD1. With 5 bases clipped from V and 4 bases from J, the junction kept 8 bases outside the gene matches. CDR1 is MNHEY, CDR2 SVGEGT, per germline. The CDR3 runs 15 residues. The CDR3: CASSAFGQGVYEQYF. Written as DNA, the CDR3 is TGTGCCAGCAGTGCTTTCGGACAGGGGGTTTACGAGCAGTACTTC.

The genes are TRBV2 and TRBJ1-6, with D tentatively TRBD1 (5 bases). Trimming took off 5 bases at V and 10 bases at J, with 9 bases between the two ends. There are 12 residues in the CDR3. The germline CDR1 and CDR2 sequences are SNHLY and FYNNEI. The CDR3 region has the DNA TGTGCCAGCAGTCCAGGGAAGTCACCCCTCCACTTT. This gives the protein CASSPGKSPLHF.

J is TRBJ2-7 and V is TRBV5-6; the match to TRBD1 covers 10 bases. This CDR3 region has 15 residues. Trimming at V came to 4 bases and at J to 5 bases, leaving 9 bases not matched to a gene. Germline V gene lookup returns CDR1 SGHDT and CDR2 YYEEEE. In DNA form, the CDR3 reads TGTGCCAGCAGCGCCGGGACAGGGGCCAACCACGAGCAGTACTTC. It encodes CASSAGTGANHEQYF.

CDR3 coding DNA: TGTGCCAGCAGCTCATATTATTCGACAGGCATGAACACTGAAGCTTTCTTT. Protein: CASSSYYSTGMNTEAFF. This chain connects TRBV7-8 to TRBJ1-1; D may be TRBD1 (6 bases). The germline V gene has CDR1 SGHVS and CDR2 FQNEAQ. V lost 4 bases to trimming and J lost 0 bases, with 18 bases between them. The CDR3 loop spans 17 amino acids.

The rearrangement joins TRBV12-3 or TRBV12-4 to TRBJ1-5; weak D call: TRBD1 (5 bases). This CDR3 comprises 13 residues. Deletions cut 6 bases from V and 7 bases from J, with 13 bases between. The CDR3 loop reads CASRQDPGQPQHF. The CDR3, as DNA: TGTGCCAGCAGACAGGACCCTGGGCAGCCCCAGCATTTT.

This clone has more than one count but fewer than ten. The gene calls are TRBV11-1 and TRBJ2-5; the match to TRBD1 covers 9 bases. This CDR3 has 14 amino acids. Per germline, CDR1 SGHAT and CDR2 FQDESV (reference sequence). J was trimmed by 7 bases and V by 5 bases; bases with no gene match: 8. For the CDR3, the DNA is TGTGCCAGCAGCGTGGGACAGGGTGTGGGGACCCAGTACTTC. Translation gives CASSVGQGVGTQYF.

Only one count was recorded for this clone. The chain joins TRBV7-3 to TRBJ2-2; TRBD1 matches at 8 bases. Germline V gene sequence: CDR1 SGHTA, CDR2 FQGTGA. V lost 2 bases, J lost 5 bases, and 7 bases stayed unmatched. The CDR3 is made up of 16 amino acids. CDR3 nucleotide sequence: TGTGCCAGCAGCTTAGTGCAGGGGGCTGGTACCGGGGAGCTGTTTTTT. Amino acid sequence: CASSLVQGAGTGELFF.

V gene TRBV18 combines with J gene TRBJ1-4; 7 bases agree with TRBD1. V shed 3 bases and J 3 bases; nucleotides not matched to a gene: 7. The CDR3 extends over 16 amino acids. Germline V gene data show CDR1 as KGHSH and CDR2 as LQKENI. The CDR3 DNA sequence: TGTGCCAGCTCACCCGGAGGGACAGCAGCTAATGAAAAACTGTTTTTT. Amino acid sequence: CASSPGGTAANEKLFF.

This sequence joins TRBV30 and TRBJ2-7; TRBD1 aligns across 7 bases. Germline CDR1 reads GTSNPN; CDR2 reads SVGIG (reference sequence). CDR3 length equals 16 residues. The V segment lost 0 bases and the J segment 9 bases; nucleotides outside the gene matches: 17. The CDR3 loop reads CAWSVRLGQVPSVQYF. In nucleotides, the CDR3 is TGTGCCTGGAGTGTACGTCTAGGACAGGTACCTTCCGTGCAGTACTTC.

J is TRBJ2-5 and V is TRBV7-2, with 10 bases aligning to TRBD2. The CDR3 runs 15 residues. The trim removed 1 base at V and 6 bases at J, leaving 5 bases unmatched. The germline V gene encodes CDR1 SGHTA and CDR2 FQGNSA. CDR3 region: CASSLEGSGGKTQYF. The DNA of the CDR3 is TGTGCCAGCAGCTTAGAAGGTAGCGGGGGGAAGACCCAGTACTTC.

This CDR3 reads CASSFGVNYGYTF. The CDR3 DNA reads TGTGCCAGCAGTTTCGGAGTTAACTATGGCTACACCTTC. This chain joins TRBV12-3 or TRBV12-4 and TRBJ1-2; the D is unclear. The CDR3 contains 13 residues. Trimming removed 3 bases from V and 1 base from J, with 6 bases in between.

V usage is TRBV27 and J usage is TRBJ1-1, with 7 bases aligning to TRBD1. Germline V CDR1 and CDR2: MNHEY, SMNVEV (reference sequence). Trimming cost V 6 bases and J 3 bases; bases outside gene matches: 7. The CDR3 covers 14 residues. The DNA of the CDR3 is TGTGCCAGCAGCCTGACAGGGATGGACACTGAAGCTTTCTTT. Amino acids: CASSLTGMDTEAFF.

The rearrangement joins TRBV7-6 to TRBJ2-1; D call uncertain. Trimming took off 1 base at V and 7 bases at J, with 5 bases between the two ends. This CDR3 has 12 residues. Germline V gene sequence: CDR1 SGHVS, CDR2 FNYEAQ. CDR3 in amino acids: CASSLDINEQFF. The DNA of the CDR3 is TGTGCCAGCAGCTTAGATATTAATGAGCAGTTCTTC. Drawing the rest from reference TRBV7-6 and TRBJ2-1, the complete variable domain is GAGVSQSPRYKVTKRGQDVALRCDPISGHVSLYWYRQALGQGPEFLTYFNYEAQQDKSGLPNDRFSAERPEGSISTLTIQRTEQRDSAMYRCASSLDINEQFFGPGTRLTVL.

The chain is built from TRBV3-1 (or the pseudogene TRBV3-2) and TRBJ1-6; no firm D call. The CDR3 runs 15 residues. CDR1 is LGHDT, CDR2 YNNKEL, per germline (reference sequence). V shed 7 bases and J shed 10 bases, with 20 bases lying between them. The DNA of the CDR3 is TGTGCCAGCACCCTGGGAGGTGAGTGGTCGTCACCCCTCCACTTT. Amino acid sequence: CASTLGGEWSSPLHF.

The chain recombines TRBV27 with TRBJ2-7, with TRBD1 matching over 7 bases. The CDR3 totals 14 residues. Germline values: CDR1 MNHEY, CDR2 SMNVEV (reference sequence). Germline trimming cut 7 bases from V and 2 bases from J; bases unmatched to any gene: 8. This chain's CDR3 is CASTRQGAAYEQYF. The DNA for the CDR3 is TGTGCCAGCACCAGACAGGGCGCTGCCTACGAGCAGTACTTC.

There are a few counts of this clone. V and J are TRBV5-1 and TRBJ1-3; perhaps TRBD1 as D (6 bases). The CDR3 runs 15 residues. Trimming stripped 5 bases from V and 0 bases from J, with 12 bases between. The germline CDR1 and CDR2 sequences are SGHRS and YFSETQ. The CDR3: CASRQEGVSGNTIYF. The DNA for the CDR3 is TGCGCCAGCAGACAAGAGGGGGTCTCTGGAAACACCATATATTTT.